Included here is one T cell receptor beta chain sequence, with context. MiXCR, applied by TCRdb to the PCR reads, yields one record per CDR3 protein. The repertoire has approximately 100,000 distinct CDR3 sequences, under 40% of them found once; the top ten carry 4% to 5%. V lost 5 bases, J lost 4 bases, and 9 bases lay in between. Germline CDR1 and CDR2: LNHDA and SQIVND (reference sequence). The CDR3 loop spans 12 amino acids. The record originates from a study of molecular identifiers for immune sequencing clone quantification. Sequencing was carried out using naive CD8+ T cells from blood, with Jurkat cell RNA spiked in. Specified subset: FACS-sorted CD8+CD4-CCR7+CD45RA+ naive T cells. This clonotype originated in a human donor in good health. Some libraries in this study had Jurkat cell RNA spiked in. The gene calls are TRBV19 and TRBJ2-7, with D possibly TRBD1 on 5 matching bases. CDR3 sequence (DNA): TGTGCCAGTAGTTGGGGCCATTACGAGCAGTACTTC. It yields the protein CASSWGHYEQYF.